This TCR beta chain appears in the sequencing data of a study of CD8+ T cells in alopecia areata. Points from the study as a whole: Elevated clonality characterized lesional scalp relative to normal scalp, particularly in alopecia totalis/universalis. Although TCR sharing was seen in mice, sharing across patients was less clear, possibly for HLA-related reasons.

Using CD4, CD8alpha, NKG2D, NKG2ACE and other markers, pooled cutaneous lymph node cells were sorted. Extraction of RNA preceded its reverse transcription into cDNA, which served as the sequencing template. Using immunoSEQ multiplex PCR, the repertoire was profiled, and TCRdb retains in-frame clones only, with some absent. The record shows about 300,000 clones for this sample, with no singletons present. This clone turned up a few times. Its antigen is unidentified. Gene names follow the mouse nomenclature. Additional DNA sequences in this sample encode the identical CDR3. Sequenced input: CD4+ T cells sorted from a lymph node. The sequence came from a C3H/HeJ mouse with alopecia areata. Strain haplotype at MHC: H2-k.

CDR3 DNA (partial): TGTGCCAGCAGCCCCACAGGGGGGCAAGAC. This translates into CASSPTGGQD. The entire CDR3 protein is CASSPTGGQDTQYF. The rearrangement links TRBV5 to TRBJ2-5, with TRBD1 matching 8 bases. The CDR3 end lies 4 residues beyond the end of the read and is filled in from the germline J gene. CDR1 and CDR2 (germline): LGHNA, YNLKQL (reference sequence). Trimming cost V 4 bases and J 3 bases; bases outside gene matches: 3. The length of the CDR3 is 14 residues.